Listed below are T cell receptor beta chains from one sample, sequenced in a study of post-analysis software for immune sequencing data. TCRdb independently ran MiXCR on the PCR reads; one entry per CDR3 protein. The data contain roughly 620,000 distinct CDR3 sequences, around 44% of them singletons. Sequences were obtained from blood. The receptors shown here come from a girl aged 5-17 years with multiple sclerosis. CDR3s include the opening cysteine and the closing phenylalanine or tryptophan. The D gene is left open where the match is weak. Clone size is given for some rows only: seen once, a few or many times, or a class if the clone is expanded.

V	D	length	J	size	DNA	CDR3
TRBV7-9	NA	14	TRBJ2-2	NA	TGTGCCAGCAGCTTCGACAGATACACCGGGGAGCTGTTTTTT	CASSFDRYTGELFF
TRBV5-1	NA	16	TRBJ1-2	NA	TGCGCCAGCAGCTCGACAGGAATTTCAGCTAACTATGGCTACACCTTC	CASSSTGISANYGYTF
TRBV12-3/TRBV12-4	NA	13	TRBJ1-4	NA	TGTGCCAGCAGTCCGGGGTATAATGAAAAACTGTTTTTT	CASSPGYNEKLFF
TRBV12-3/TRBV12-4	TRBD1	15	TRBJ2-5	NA	TGTGCCAGCAGTCCTAGGGACAGGGAGGAAGAGACCCAGTACTTC	CASSPRDREEETQYF
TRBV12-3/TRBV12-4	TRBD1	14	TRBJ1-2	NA	TGTGCCAGCAGTCCGTGGGACAGGCTGGAGGGCTACACCTTC	CASSPWDRLEGYTF
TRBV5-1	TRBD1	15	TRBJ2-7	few	TGCGCCAGCAGCTTGGCCGGATTGACAGGGACCGAGCAGTACTTC	CASSLAGLTGTEQYF
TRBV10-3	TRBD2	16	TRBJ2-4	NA	TGTGCCATCAGTGGGGGGGGAGCCTCGGTCGGGGAAGAGCAGTACTTC	CAISGGGASVGEEQYF
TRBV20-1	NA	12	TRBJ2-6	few	TGCAGTGCCATATGGGGGGCCAACGTCCTGACTTTC	CSAIWGANVLTF
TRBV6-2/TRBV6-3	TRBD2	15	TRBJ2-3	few	TGTGCCAGCAGTTTGGGGGGACTAAACACAGATACGCAGTATTTT	CASSLGGLNTDTQYF
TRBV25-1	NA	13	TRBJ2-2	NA	TGTGCCAGCAGTGAATTAACCACCGGGGAGCTGTTTTTT	CASSELTTGELFF
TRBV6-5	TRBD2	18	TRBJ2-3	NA	TGTGCCAGCAGTTCCCTCCCTTTTGCGGGGGGGCCCACAGATACGCAGTATTTT	CASSSLPFAGGPTDTQYF
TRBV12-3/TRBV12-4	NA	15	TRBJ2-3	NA	TGTGCCAGCAGTCTCAGGGGGGTCAGCACAGATACGCAGTATTTT	CASSLRGVSTDTQYF
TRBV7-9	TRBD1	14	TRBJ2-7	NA	TGTGCCAGCAGCATCCCGGGACAGGGCTACGAGCAGTACTTC	CASSIPGQGYEQYF
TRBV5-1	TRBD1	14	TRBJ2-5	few	TGCGCCAGCTTGGACAGGGGTAACCAAGAGACCCAGTACTTC	CASLDRGNQETQYF
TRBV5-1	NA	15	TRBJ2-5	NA	TGCGCCAGCAGCTTGGGGCCCGGGGGCTACGAGACCCAGTACTTC	CASSLGPGGYETQYF
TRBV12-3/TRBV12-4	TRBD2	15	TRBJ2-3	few	TGTGCCAGCAGGATACTAGCGGGAGTTCCCGATACGCAGTATTTT	CASRILAGVPDTQYF
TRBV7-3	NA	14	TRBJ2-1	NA	TGTGCCAGCAGCTTAACGGGACACCTCGATGAGCAGTTCTTC	CASSLTGHLDEQFF
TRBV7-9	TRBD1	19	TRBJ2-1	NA	TGTGCCAGCAGCTTAGCGGTTCAGGGGGCCCCCAGTGACTACAATGAGCAGTTCTTC	CASSLAVQGAPSDYNEQFF
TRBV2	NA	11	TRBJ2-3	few	TGTGCCACCGGGACGACAGATACGCAGTATTTT	CATGTTDTQYF
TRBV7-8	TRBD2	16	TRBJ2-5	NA	TGCGCCAGCAGCTTTCTGAGCGGGAGGTTGAGAGAGACCCAGTACTTC	CASSFLSGRLRETQYF
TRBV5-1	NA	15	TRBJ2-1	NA	TGCGCCAGCAGGGAAGGGGTAGAATTCTACAATGAGCAGTTCTTC	CASREGVEFYNEQFF
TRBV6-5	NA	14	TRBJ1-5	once	TGTGCCAGCAGTTCAGGACTTAGCAATCAGCCCCAGCATTTT	CASSSGLSNQPQHF
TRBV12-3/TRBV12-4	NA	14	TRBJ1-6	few	TGTGCCAGCAGTTTAGAACTGAAGTATTCACCCCTCCACTTT	CASSLELKYSPLHF
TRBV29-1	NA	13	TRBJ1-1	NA	TGCAGCGTTGAACCGGGGCGCGGAACTGAAGCTTTCTTT	CSVEPGRGTEAFF
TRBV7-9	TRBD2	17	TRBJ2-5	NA	TGTGCCAGCAGCTTAGGGGGACTAGCGGGAGGCCCATGGACCCAGTACTTC	CASSLGGLAGGPWTQYF
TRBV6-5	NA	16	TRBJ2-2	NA	TGTGCCAGCAGTTACTCGGCGACAGGGAACACCGGGGAGCTGTTTTTT	CASSYSATGNTGELFF
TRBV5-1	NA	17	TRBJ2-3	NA	TGCGCCAGCAGCTTGGGGGATTTGCGGGGAGTCACAGATACGCAGTATTTT	CASSLGDLRGVTDTQYF
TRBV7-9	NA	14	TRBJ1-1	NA	TGTGCCAGCAGCTTAGACAGATCGAACACTGAAGCTTTCTTT	CASSLDRSNTEAFF
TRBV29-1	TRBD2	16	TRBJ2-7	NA	TGCAGCGTTGAAACTAGCGGGAGGGCCTACTCCTACGAGCAGTACTTC	CSVETSGRAYSYEQYF
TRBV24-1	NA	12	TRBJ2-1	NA	TGTGCCACCAGTGTAGCAGGGAATGAGCAGTTCTTC	CATSVAGNEQFF
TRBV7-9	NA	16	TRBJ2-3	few	TGTGCCAGCAGCGACAGCGTTTGGGGTGGCACAGATACGCAGTATTTT	CASSDSVWGGTDTQYF
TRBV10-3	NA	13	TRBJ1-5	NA	TGTGCCATCAGTCCTGAAGCCAGGGAGCCCCAGCATTTT	CAISPEAREPQHF
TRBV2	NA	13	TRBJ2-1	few	TGTGCCAGCCGTAGGGGATCCGATTATGAGCAGTTCTTC	CASRRGSDYEQFF
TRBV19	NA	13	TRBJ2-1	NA	TGTGCCAGTAGTATTTCGGGGTACAATGAGCAGTTCTTC	CASSISGYNEQFF
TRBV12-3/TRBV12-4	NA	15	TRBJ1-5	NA	TGTGCCGGCAGTTTGAGGGGCCAGGGCGGTCAGCCCCAGCATTTT	CAGSLRGQGGQPQHF
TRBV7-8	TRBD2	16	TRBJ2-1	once	TGTGCCAGCAGCCCCCGAGCGGGGGGGCCCCACAATGAGCAGTTCTTC	CASSPRAGGPHNEQFF
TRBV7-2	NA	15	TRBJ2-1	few	TGTGCCAGCAGCTTGGGGAGAATGAGCCTTGATGGGCAGTTCTTC	CASSLGRMSLDGQFF
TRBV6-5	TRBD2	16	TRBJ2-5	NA	TGTGCCAGCAGTCCGAGACTAGCGGAGAACCAAGAGACCCAGTACTTC	CASSPRLAENQETQYF
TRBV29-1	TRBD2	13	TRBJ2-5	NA	TGCAGCGTTTCCGGGAGGGCCCAAGAGACCCAGTACTTC	CSVSGRAQETQYF
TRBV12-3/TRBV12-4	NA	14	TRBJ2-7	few	TGTGCCAGCAGCCTCCGGGACTCCTTCCACGAGCAGTACTTC	CASSLRDSFHEQYF
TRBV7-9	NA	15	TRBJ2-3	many	TGTGCCAGCAGCCCACAGGGTACCTACACAGATACGCAGTATTTT	CASSPQGTYTDTQYF
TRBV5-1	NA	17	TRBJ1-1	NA	TGCGCCAGCAGCCCCCTCTCGGCGGGGAGGTCCAACACTGAAGCTTTCTTT	CASSPLSAGRSNTEAFF
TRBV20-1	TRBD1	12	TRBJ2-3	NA	TGCAGTGCTACCAGGGGGCAAGATACGCAGTATTTT	CSATRGQDTQYF
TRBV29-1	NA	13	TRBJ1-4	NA	TGCAGCGCCTCCCAGAACAATAATGAAAAACTGTTTTTT	CSASQNNNEKLFF
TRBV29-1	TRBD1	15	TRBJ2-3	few	TGCAGCGTTCGTGGGACAGGGGCTAACACAGATACGCAGTATTTT	CSVRGTGANTDTQYF
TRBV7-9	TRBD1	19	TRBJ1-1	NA	TGTGCCAGCAGCTTGGACAGGGGGCCCGAATGGGGTAGGGACACTGAAGCTTTCTTT	CASSLDRGPEWGRDTEAFF
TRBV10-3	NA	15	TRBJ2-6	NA	TGTGCCATCAGTGAGGAGTACTCTGGGGCCAACGTCCTGACTTTC	CAISEEYSGANVLTF
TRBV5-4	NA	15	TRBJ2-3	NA	TGTGCCAGCATCCAGAGGGGGGCTTCCACAGATACGCAGTATTTT	CASIQRGASTDTQYF
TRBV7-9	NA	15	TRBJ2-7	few	TGTGCCAGCAGCTTAGGGAGTATGAGCTCCTACGAGCAGTACTTC	CASSLGSMSSYEQYF
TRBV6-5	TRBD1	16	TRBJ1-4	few	TGTGCCAGCAGACGACGGACAGGGGCCAGTAATGAAAAACTGTTTTTT	CASRRRTGASNEKLFF
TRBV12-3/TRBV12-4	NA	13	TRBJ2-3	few	TGTGCCAGCAGTTTAGGAGTGGCAGATACGCAGTATTTT	CASSLGVADTQYF
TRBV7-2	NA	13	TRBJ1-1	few	TGTGCCAGCTCGCCTATTAAGAACACTGAAGCTTTCTTT	CASSPIKNTEAFF
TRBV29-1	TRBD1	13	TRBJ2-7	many	TGCAGCGCCGAACAGGGGGGAACCTACGAGCAGTACTTC	CSAEQGGTYEQYF
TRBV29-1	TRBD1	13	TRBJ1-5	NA	TGCAGCGTGGGAACAGGGGTAGGTCAGCCCCAGCATTTT	CSVGTGVGQPQHF
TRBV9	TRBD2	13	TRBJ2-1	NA	TGTGCCAGCAGCGCCGGGACTAGAAGTGAGCAGTTCTTC	CASSAGTRSEQFF
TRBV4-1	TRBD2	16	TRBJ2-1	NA	TGCGCCAGCAGCCAGGTTGTAGCGGGAGGAAACAATGAGCAGTTCTTC	CASSQVVAGGNNEQFF
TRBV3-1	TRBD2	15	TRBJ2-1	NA	TGTGCCAGCAGCCCGACCGGGACTAGGGGTACTGAGCAGTTCTTC	CASSPTGTRGTEQFF
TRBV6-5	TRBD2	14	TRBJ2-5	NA	TGTGCCGGCAGTTGGGCTAGCGGAGAAGAGACCCAGTACTTC	CAGSWASGEETQYF
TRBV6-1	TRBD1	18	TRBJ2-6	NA	TGTGCCAGCAGTGAACCCCGGGACAGGGCGTCGGGGGCCAACGTCCTGACTTTC	CASSEPRDRASGANVLTF
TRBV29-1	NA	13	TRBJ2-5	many	TGCAGCGTTGGTGACAGACTACAAGAGACCCAGTACTTC	CSVGDRLQETQYF